Listed here are 12 T cell receptor beta chains from one sample, sequenced in a study of blood T cell repertoires in COVID-19. Generated by immunoSEQ multiplex PCR, the TCRdb table keeps only in-frame clones and is missing some. The table has 130,000 or so clones, about 84% seen once; the top ten hold more than 10%. The sequenced material came from peripheral blood. The source is a woman aged 55 to 70 with acute or convalescent COVID-19.

The J gene is TRBJ1-1, the V gene TRBV30, with D possibly TRBD1 on 6 matching bases. Germline CDR1 reads GTSNPN; CDR2 reads SVGIG (reference sequence). V lost 3 bases to trimming and J lost 10 bases, with 15 bases between them. This CDR3 is built from 12 residues. CDR3 sequence: CAWRDTGRLAFF. In DNA form, the CDR3 reads TGTGCCTGGAGAGATACAGGGAGATTAGCTTTCTTT.

The chain recombines TRBV6-6 with TRBJ1-3; 7 nucleotides match TRBD1. This CDR3 has 16 amino acids. CDR1 and CDR2 from the germline V gene are MNHNY and SVGAGI (reference sequence). With 0 bases clipped from V and 8 bases from J, the junction kept 10 bases outside the gene matches. The chain's CDR3 is CASSYSMGETGYTIYF. CDR3 nucleotides: TGTGCCAGCAGTTACTCGATGGGTGAGACAGGGTACACCATATATTTT.

The chain uses TRBV2 and TRBJ1-5, with no clear D. Germline V gene data show CDR1 as SNHLY and CDR2 as FYNNEI. V was pared by 5 bases and J by 3 bases, with 11 bases between. This CDR3 has 14 residues. The DNA of the CDR3 is TGTGCCAGCAGTTATGACACCCTCAATCAGCCCCAGCATTTT. Translation: CASSYDTLNQPQHF.

CDR3 in DNA: TGTGCCAGCAGCTTAGAAGGCAGGGCCAATCAGCCCCAGCATTTT. It is translated as CASSLEGRANQPQHF. The chain recombines TRBV11-2 with TRBJ1-5; tentatively, D is TRBD1 (5 bases). The CDR3 is made up of 15 amino acids. Germline CDR1 and CDR2: SGHAT and FQNNGV. With 0 bases removed from V and 3 bases from J, the gap between germline ends came to 9 bases.

The gene calls are TRBV5-1 and TRBJ1-3; 8 nucleotides line up with TRBD1. Looked up from germline, CDR1 is SGHRS and CDR2 is YFSETQ. This CDR3 has 18 residues. V lost 1 base and J lost 8; bases outside the gene matches: 17. The CDR3 spells CASSLTRQGIYCGYTIYF. DNA for the CDR3: TGCGCCAGCAGCTTGACGCGACAGGGGATATACTGCGGTTACACCATATATTTT.

This rearrangement joins TRBV27 to TRBJ1-4; D not resolved. CDR3 length equals 17 residues. The ends were cut back, 5 bases at V and 7 bases at J, with 23 bases in the middle. Per the germline V gene, CDR1 is MNHEY and CDR2 is SMNVEV (reference sequence). CDR3 residues: CASSPDPLSGVGEKLFF. The DNA of the CDR3 is TGTGCCAGCAGTCCAGACCCCCTTAGCGGGGTGGGTGAAAAACTGTTTTTT.

V gene TRBV6-2 or TRBV6-3 combines with J gene TRBJ2-2; TRBD2 matches 13 bases. The junction had 3 bases not matched to a gene; V was cut back by 4 bases and J by 4 bases. The CDR3 consists of 16 residues. CDR1 is MNHEY, CDR2 SVGEGT, per germline. CDR3 sequence reads: CASSLGLAGFTGELFF. The DNA for the CDR3 is TGTGCCAGCAGTTTGGGACTAGCGGGGTTCACCGGGGAGCTGTTTTTT.

V gene TRBV6-1 combines with J gene TRBJ1-1; D is uncertain. Deletions cut 0 bases from V and 11 bases from J, with 19 bases between. The CDR3 is 15 residues long. The germline CDR1 and CDR2 sequences are MNHNS and SASEGT. CDR3 amino acids: CASSEASPVQVYAFF. The CDR3 nucleotides read TGTGCCAGCAGTGAAGCGTCTCCTGTGCAGGTGTATGCTTTCTTT.

V usage is TRBV2 and J usage is TRBJ1-2; 8 bases agree with TRBD1. Germline V gene sequence: CDR1 SNHLY, CDR2 FYNNEI. The V and J ends lost 6 bases and 6 bases, in that order; junction bases with no gene match: 9. The CDR3 consists of 14 residues. CDR3 residues: CASRALVQGDGYTF. The CDR3 DNA is TGTGCCAGCAGAGCCCTTGTACAGGGGGATGGCTACACCTTC.

This chain joins TRBV7-3 and TRBJ2-1; the match to TRBD1 covers 7 bases. Germline CDR1 is SGHTA and CDR2 is FQGTGA. V lost 4 bases to trimming and J lost 7 bases; unmatched junction nucleotides: 13. The CDR3 is 16 amino acids. CDR3 in DNA: TGTGCCAGCAGCTCCGGTCCCCCGACAGGGTTGAATGAGCAGTTCTTC. It yields the protein CASSSGPPTGLNEQFF.

The chain uses TRBV6-5 and TRBJ2-5; 11 nucleotides match TRBD1. CDR1 is MNHEY, CDR2 SVGAGI, per germline. CDR3 size: 15 residues. With V trimmed by 2 bases and J by 4 bases, 3 bases remained unmatched. The CDR3 protein is CASSYRGQGGETQYF. The CDR3 DNA follows: TGTGCCAGCAGTTACCGGGGACAGGGGGGAGAGACCCAGTACTTC.

The chain links TRBV7-9 to TRBJ2-5; tentatively, D is TRBD2 (6 bases). This CDR3 has 13 residues. Trimming left V 2 bases short and J 5 bases short, with 9 bases between. The germline V gene has CDR1 SEHNR and CDR2 FQNEAQ (reference sequence). CDR3 bases: TGTGCCAGCAGCTTATCGGGGGTCGAGACCCAGTACTTC. It specifies CASSLSGVETQYF.